This TCR beta chain was retrieved from a study of T-cell reconstitution after alpha-beta-depleted transplantation in children. Unique molecular identifiers were built into the TCRbeta library. TCRdb fed the PCR reads into MiXCR, producing one record per CDR3 protein. The sample has tens of thousands of distinct CDR3 sequences, about 9% seen once. The origin of this receptor is a male patient aged 2-15 years who had a stem cell transplant for chronic granulomatous disease, so the T cells may come from the graft donor. This specimen was PBMCs, mostly from graft donor cells, taken 60 days after TCRalphabeta/CD19-depleted stem cell transplant.

In DNA, the CDR3 is TGTGCCACCAGCCCCCCGGTGGGGAGAAGGCGTACCTACGAGCAGTACTTC. It yields the protein CATSPPVGRRRTYEQYF. This sequence joins TRBV15 and TRBJ2-7; weak D call: TRBD2 (5 bases). The CDR3 is 17 residues long. Trimming cost V 5 bases and J 2 bases, with 22 bases left between them. Looked up from germline, CDR1 is LNHNV and CDR2 is YYDKDF (reference sequence).